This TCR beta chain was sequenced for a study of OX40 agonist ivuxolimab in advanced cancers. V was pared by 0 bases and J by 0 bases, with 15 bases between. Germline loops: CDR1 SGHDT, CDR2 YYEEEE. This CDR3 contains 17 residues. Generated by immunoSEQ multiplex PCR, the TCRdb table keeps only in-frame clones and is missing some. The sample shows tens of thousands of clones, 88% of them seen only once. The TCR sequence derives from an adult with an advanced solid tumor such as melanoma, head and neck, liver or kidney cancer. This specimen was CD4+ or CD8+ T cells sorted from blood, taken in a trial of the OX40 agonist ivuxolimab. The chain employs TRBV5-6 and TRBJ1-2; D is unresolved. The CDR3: CASSLGPHLQANYGYTF. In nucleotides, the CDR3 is TGTGCCAGCAGCTTGGGCCCGCACTTACAAGCTAACTATGGCTACACCTTC.